This T cell receptor beta chain was obtained from a study of post-analysis software for immune sequencing data. The length of the CDR3 is 13 residues. With V trimmed by 8 bases and J by 2 bases, 6 bases remained unmatched. Germline values: CDR1 SGHTA, CDR2 FQGNSA. Study conclusions and caveats: Patients used about five TRBV segments, including TRBV5-6, TRBV5-1 and TRBV20-1, more often than controls.

Every TCR beta cDNA library bore unique molecular identifiers. TCRdb processed the PCR reads anew with MiXCR; each CDR3 protein has one entry. The sample lists roughly 620,000 distinct CDR3 sequences, 44% occurring once. Notes on this clonotype: Its cognate antigen is unknown.

The chain couples TRBV7-2 to TRBJ2-7; 7 bases map to TRBD2. This clonotype was obtained from a girl between 5 and 17 years old with multiple sclerosis. Sequenced: blood. DNA for the CDR3: TGTGCCAGCCGGCCGGCGGGGGCCTACGAGCAGTACTTC. Translation: CASRPAGAYEQYF. Variable domain in full (rest from reference TRBV7-2 and TRBJ2-7): GAGVSQSPSNKVTEKGKDVELRCDPISGHTALYWYRQSLGQGLEFLIYFQGNSAPDKSGLPSDRFSAERTGGSVSTLTIQRTQQEDSAVYLCASRPAGAYEQYFGPGTRLTVT.